The present T cell receptor beta chain was sequenced within a study of shared clonotypes between healthy human individuals. At the level of the study: Aged between 18 and 49, the donors were a couple of women and three men.

The CDR3 totals 15 residues. CDR1 is MGHRA and CDR2 is YSYEKL in the germline V gene. V was shortened by 4 bases and J by 3 bases, with 13 bases between the two germline ends. CD8 cells classed as naive were CD45RO-negative and positively selected for CCR7, excluding terminally differentiated effector memory CD45RA+ cells. This clone was observed a handful of times. Antigen specificity is unknown. Study conclusions and caveats: In contrast to clonotypes shared by all four donors, non-shared clonotypes had lower generation probabilities. About 5% of naive CD4 clonotypes were shared across a handful of donors.

Profiling relied on immunoSEQ multiplex PCR, and the TCRdb table lists in-frame clones only, not all of them. The table lists roughly 550,000 clones, just under 97% of them singletons. This clonotype was obtained from a woman under 40 in good health. The V gene is TRBV4-1, the J gene TRBJ1-5; D is perhaps TRBD1 (6 bases). Sequencing was carried out using naive CD8+ T cells sorted from blood. The CDR3 protein is CASSLPGHSNQPQHF. DNA of the CDR3: TGCGCCAGCAGCCTTCCGGGACACTCCAATCAGCCCCAGCATTTT.